These 15 T cell receptor beta chains share one sample of origin, sequenced in a study of T cells in localized non-small cell lung cancer. Data came from immunoSEQ multiplex PCR; TCRdb stores just in-frame clones and leaves some out. This table has about 26,000 clones, 80% to 85% appearing once. This specimen consisted of peripheral blood, obtained before any cancer treatment. The receptor set was obtained from a woman aged 40 to 75 with stage I lung adenocarcinoma.

The genes are TRBV29-1 and TRBJ1-3, with a weak D call TRBD1 (5 bases). V was pared by 8 bases and J by 4 bases, with 15 bases between. Germline values: CDR1 SQVTM, CDR2 ANQGSEA. CDR3 length: 13 amino acids. The CDR3 coding sequence is TGCAGCACCGTCGGGGGTCCCGGAAACACCATATATTTT. Protein sequence: CSTVGGPGNTIYF.

The rearrangement uses TRBV5-5 and TRBJ2-2; the match to TRBD2 covers 8 bases. Trimming at V came to 2 bases and at J to 7 bases, leaving 10 bases not matched to a gene. CDR3 length equals 16 residues. Germline V CDR1 and CDR2: SGHKS, YYEKEE (reference sequence). The CDR3 region is CASSFASGGLGGELFF. CDR3 in DNA: TGTGCCAGCAGCTTTGCCAGCGGGGGACTCGGCGGGGAGCTGTTTTTT. The full variable domain, its missing parts supplied by reference TRBV5-5 and TRBJ2-2, is DAGVTQSPTHLIKTRGQQVTLRCSPISGHKSVSWYQQVLGQGPQFIFQYYEKEERGRGNFPDRFSARQFPNYSSELNVNALLLGDSALYLCASSFASGGLGGELFFGEGSRLTVL.

The chain joins TRBV19 to TRBJ2-7; D ambiguous. V shed 3 bases and J shed 2 bases, with 8 bases lying between them. Germline assignment: CDR1 LNHDA and CDR2 SQIVND (reference sequence). The length of the CDR3 is 13 residues. CDR3 protein: CASSIDRTYEQYF. CDR3 bases: TGTGCCAGTAGTATCGATAGAACCTACGAGCAGTACTTC.

This chain connects TRBV7-2 to TRBJ1-5; D might be TRBD1 (5 bases). This CDR3 contains 15 residues. The ends were cut back, 4 bases at V and 1 base at J, with 11 bases in the middle. Germline loops: CDR1 SGHTA, CDR2 FQGNSA. The CDR3 region has the DNA TGTGCCAGCAGCTCGGGGGTCTTGAGCAATCAGCCCCAGCATTTT. Translating it yields CASSSGVLSNQPQHF.

The V gene is TRBV27, the J gene TRBJ1-3; D gene ambiguous. Germline values: CDR1 MNHEY, CDR2 SMNVEV (reference sequence). Trimming stripped 5 bases from V and 4 bases from J, with 9 bases between. This CDR3 contains 13 residues. CDR3 sequence (DNA): TGTGCCAGCAGTAGCCGGGGAGGAAACACCATATATTTT. It translates to CASSSRGGNTIYF.

CDR3 sequence: CAWSVEAPGRAGRNTEAFF. CDR3 coding DNA: TGTGCCTGGAGTGTAGAAGCCCCGGGACGGGCCGGGAGGAACACTGAAGCTTTCTTT. The genes are TRBV30 and TRBJ1-1; D perhaps matches TRBD1 (5 bases). V lost 0 bases, J lost 1 base, and 24 bases lay in between. Germline assignment: CDR1 GTSNPN and CDR2 SVGIG (reference sequence). This CDR3 spans 19 amino acids.

This chain joins TRBV7-2 and TRBJ1-3; the match to TRBD1 covers 10 bases. The CDR3 covers 18 residues. The junction had 8 bases not matched to a gene; V was cut back by 3 bases and J by 0 bases. Germline V gene sequence: CDR1 SGHTA, CDR2 FQGNSA. CDR3 amino acids: CASSFIRDRGNSGNTIYF. CDR3 coding DNA: TGTGCCAGCAGCTTCATCCGGGACAGGGGAAACTCTGGAAACACCATATATTTT.

The rearrangement uses TRBV6-5 and TRBJ2-2; 8 positions agree with TRBD1. V lost 0 bases to trimming and J lost 5 bases; unmatched junction nucleotides: 5. This CDR3 region has 16 residues. Germline CDR1 MNHEY, CDR2 SVGAGI. CDR3 DNA: TGTGCCAGCAGTTACTCCCCCCAGGGGGCAACCGGGGAGCTGTTTTTT. The encoded protein is CASSYSPQGATGELFF.

The chain is built from TRBV5-1 and TRBJ1-2; D gene unclear. The CDR3 loop spans 14 amino acids. Germline CDR1 is SGHRS and CDR2 is YFSETQ. Trimming removed 1 base at V and 2 bases at J, with 9 bases between. The CDR3 loop reads CASSLMGTNYGYTF. The CDR3 DNA reads TGCGCCAGCAGCTTGATGGGTACGAACTATGGCTACACCTTC.

The rearrangement uses TRBV5-4 and TRBJ2-2, with 7 bases lining up with TRBD2. Germline trimming cut 2 bases from V and 7 bases from J; bases unmatched to any gene: 11. This CDR3 contains 16 residues. Per germline, CDR1 SGHNT and CDR2 YYREEE (reference sequence). The CDR3 is CASSFPRSGDGGELFF. CDR3 DNA: TGTGCCAGCAGCTTCCCGCGGAGCGGGGATGGCGGGGAGCTGTTTTTT.

This clone occurred once. This chain links TRBV27 with TRBJ1-5, with D tentatively TRBD1 (5 bases). V was pared by 4 bases and J by 3 bases, with 7 bases between. CDR1 and CDR2 from the germline V gene are MNHEY and SMNVEV (reference sequence). The CDR3 runs 13 residues. The CDR3 sequence is CASSYRTNQPQHF. The DNA of the CDR3 is TGTGCCAGCAGTTACAGGACCAATCAGCCCCAGCATTTT.

The chain uses TRBV15 and TRBJ2-5; TRBD1 or TRBD2 may be the D gene (5 bases each). CDR1 and CDR2 from the germline V gene are LNHNV and YYDKDF (reference sequence). The CDR3 extends over 16 amino acids. With 1 base removed from V and 6 bases from J, the gap between germline ends came to 18 bases. The chain's CDR3 is CATSRVGAVGVQTQYF. The CDR3 DNA is TGTGCCACCAGCAGAGTTGGGGCGGTGGGAGTTCAGACCCAGTACTTC.

This clone rates as large. The CDR3 DNA reads as TGTGCCAGCAGTGAAGTGGTGCCACCTTCACCCCTCCACTTT. This gives the protein CASSEVVPPSPLHF. The chain links TRBV2 to TRBJ1-6; D gene ambiguous. The CDR3 totals 14 residues. Germline V gene data show CDR1 as SNHLY and CDR2 as FYNNEI. The ends were cut back, 1 base at V and 9 bases at J, with 10 bases in the middle.

This sequence joins TRBV19 and TRBJ1-5; the D gene is possibly TRBD1 (6 bases). Trimming removed 3 bases from V and 6 bases from J, with 15 bases in between. This CDR3 is built from 15 residues. Per the germline V gene, CDR1 is LNHDA and CDR2 is SQIVND (reference sequence). CDR3 protein: CASSIGGGIGQPQHF. DNA for the CDR3: TGTGCCAGTAGTATTGGGGGGGGCATTGGTCAGCCCCAGCATTTT.

This chain links TRBV5-8 with TRBJ2-7; 10 bases are shared with TRBD2. The V gene's germline CDR1 is SGHTS and CDR2 YDEGEE. J lost 5 bases, V lost 0 bases, and 5 bases had no gene match. This CDR3 has 15 amino acids. CDR3 loop: CASSLGAGGLDEQYF. In nucleotides, the CDR3 is TGTGCCAGCAGCTTGGGAGCGGGGGGGTTGGACGAGCAGTACTTC. Filled out from reference TRBV5-8 and TRBJ2-7, the complete variable domain reads EAGVTQSPTHLIKTRGQQATLRCSPISGHTSVYWYQQALGLGLQFLLWYDEGEERNRGNFPPRFSGRQFPNYSSELNVNALELEDSALYLCASSLGAGGLDEQYFGPGTRLTVT.